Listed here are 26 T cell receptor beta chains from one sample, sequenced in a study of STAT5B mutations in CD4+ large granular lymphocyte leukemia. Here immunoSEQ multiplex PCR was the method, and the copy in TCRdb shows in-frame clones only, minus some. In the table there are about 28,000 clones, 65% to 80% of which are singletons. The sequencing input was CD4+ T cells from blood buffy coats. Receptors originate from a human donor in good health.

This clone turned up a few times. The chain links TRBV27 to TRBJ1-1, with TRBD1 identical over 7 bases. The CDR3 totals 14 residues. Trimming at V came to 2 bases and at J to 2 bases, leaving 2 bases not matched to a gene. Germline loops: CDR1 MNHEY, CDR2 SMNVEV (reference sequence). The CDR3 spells CASSLHRGNTEAFF. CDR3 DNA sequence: TGTGCCAGCAGTTTACACAGGGGAAACACTGAAGCTTTCTTT.

This CDR3 reads CASSRGANTEAFF. CDR3 sequence (DNA): TGCGCCAGCAGCCGGGGGGCAAACACTGAAGCTTTCTTT. V gene TRBV5-1 combines with J gene TRBJ1-1, with a tentative D call TRBD1 (6 bases). The CDR3 contains 13 residues. The germline V gene has CDR1 SGHRS and CDR2 YFSETQ. The V end was cut by 4 bases, the J end by 2 bases, with 9 bases between. Drawing the rest from reference TRBV5-1 and TRBJ1-1, the complete variable domain is KAGVTQTPRYLIKTRGQQVTLSCSPISGHRSVSWYQQTPGQGLQFLFEYFSETQRNKGNFPGRFSGRQFSNSRSEMNVSTLELGDSALYLCASSRGANTEAFFGQGTRLTVV.

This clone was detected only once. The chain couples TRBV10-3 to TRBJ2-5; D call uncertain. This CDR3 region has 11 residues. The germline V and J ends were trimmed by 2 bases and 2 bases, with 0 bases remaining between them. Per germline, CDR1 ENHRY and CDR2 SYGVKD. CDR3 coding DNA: TGTGCCATCAGTGAGCAAGAGACCCAGTACTTC. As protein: CAISEQETQYF.

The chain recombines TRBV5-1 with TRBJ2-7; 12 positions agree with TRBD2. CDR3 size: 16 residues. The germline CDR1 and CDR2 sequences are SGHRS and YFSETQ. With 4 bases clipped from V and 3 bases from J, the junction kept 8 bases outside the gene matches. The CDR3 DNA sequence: TGCGCCAGCAGCCCACAGACTAGCGGGGGCCTCTACGAGCAGTACTTC. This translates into CASSPQTSGGLYEQYF.

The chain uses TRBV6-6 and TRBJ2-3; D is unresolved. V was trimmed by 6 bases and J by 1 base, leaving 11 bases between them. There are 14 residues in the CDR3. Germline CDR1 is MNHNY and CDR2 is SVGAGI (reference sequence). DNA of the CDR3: TGTGCCAGCAGCCACTCTGGGGGCACAGATACGCAGTATTTT. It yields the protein CASSHSGGTDTQYF.

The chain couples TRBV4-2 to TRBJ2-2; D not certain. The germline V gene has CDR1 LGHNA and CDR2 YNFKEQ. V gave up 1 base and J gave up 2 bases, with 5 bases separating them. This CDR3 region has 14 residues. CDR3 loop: CASSQAGNTGELFF. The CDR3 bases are TGTGCCAGCAGCCAAGCCGGTAACACCGGGGAGCTGTTTTTT.

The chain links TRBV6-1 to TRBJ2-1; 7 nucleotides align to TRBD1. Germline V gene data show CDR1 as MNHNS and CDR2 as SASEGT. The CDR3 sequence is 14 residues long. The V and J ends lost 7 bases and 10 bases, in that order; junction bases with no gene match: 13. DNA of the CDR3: TGTGCCAGCAAGGGACAGCTGAGCTCTCAGGAGCAGTTCTTC. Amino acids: CASKGQLSSQEQFF.

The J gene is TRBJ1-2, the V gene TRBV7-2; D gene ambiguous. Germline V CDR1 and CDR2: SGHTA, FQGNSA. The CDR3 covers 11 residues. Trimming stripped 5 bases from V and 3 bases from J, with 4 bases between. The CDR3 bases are TGTGCCAGCAGCGATCACTATGGCTACACCTTC. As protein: CASSDHYGYTF.

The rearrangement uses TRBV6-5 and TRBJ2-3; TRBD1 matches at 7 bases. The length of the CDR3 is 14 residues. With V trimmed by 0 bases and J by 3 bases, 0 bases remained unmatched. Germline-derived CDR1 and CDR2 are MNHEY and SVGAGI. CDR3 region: CASSYSRGTDTQYF. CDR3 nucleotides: TGTGCCAGCAGTTACTCCAGGGGGACAGATACGCAGTATTTT.

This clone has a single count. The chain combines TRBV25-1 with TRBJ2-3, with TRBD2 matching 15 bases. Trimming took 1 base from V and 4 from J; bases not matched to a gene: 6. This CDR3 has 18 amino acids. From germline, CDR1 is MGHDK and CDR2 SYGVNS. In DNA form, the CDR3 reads TGTGCCAGCAGTGAATCGTGGACTAGCGGGGGGGTAGCAGATACGCAGTATTTT. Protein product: CASSESWTSGGVADTQYF.

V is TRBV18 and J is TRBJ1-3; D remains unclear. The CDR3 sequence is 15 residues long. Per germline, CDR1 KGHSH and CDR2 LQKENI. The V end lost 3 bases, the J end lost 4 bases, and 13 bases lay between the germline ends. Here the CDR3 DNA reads TGTGCCAGCTCACCCCTTGGAGGGCTCGGAAACACCATATATTTT. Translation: CASSPLGGLGNTIYF.

CDR3 in DNA: TGTGCCAGCAGGTGGACAGGGGCGACCGGGGAGCTGTTTTTT. Its translation: CASRWTGATGELFF. The chain combines TRBV7-8 with TRBJ2-2; 9 positions agree with TRBD1. The J segment lost 5 bases and the V segment lost 6 bases, leaving 4 bases of the junction unmatched. Germline V lookup: CDR1 SGHVS, CDR2 FQNEAQ. The CDR3 runs 14 residues.

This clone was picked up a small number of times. Here the CDR3 reads CASSLSRGGEAFF. For the CDR3, the DNA is TGTGCCAGCAGCTTGTCGAGGGGTGGTGAAGCTTTCTTT. The V gene is TRBV11-2, the J gene TRBJ1-1; the D gene is possibly TRBD1 (5 bases). The CDR3 totals 13 residues. Trimming took 3 bases from V and 7 from J, leaving 12 bases between them. Germline CDR1 is SGHAT and CDR2 is FQNNGV. Complete variable domain (other parts from reference TRBV11-2 and TRBJ1-1): EAGVAQSPRYKIIEKRQSVAFWCNPISGHATLYWYQQILGQGPKLLIQFQNNGVVDDSQLPKDRFSAERLKGVDSTLKIQPAKLEDSAVYLCASSLSRGGEAFFGQGTRLTVV.

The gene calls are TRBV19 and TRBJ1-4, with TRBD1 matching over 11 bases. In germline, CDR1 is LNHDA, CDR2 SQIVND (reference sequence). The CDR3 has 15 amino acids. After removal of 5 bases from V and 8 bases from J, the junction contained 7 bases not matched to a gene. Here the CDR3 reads CASSGGQGEWEKLFF. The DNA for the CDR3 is TGTGCCAGTAGTGGGGGACAGGGGGAATGGGAAAAACTGTTTTTT. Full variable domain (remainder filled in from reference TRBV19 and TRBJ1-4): DGGITQSPKYLFRKEGQNVTLSCEQNLNHDAMYWYRQDPGQGLRLIYYSQIVNDFQKGDIAEGYSVSREKKESFPLTVTSAQKNPTAFYLCASSGGQGEWEKLFFGSGTQLSVL.

CDR3 coding DNA: TGTGCCAGTAGTACCCAGGCGGGGGGGCGAGAGACCCAGTACTTC. Translated: CASSTQAGGRETQYF. This chain joins TRBV19 and TRBJ2-5; 9 bases are shared with TRBD2. V shed 4 bases, J shed 4 bases, and the junction held 7 bases outside the gene matches. The length of the CDR3 is 15 residues. From germline, CDR1 is LNHDA and CDR2 SQIVND (reference sequence).

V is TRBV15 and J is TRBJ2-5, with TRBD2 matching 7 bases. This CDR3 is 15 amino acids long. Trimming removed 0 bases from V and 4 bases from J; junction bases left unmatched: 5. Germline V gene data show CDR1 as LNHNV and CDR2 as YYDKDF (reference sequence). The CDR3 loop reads CATSRDRGGTETQYF. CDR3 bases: TGTGCCACCAGCAGAGATCGGGGAGGGACAGAGACCCAGTACTTC.

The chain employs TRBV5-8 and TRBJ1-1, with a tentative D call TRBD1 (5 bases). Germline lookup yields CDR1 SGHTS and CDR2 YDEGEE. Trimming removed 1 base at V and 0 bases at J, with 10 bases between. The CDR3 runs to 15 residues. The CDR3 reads CASSLLGTVNTEAFF. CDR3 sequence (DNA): TGTGCCAGCAGCTTGCTGGGGACCGTGAACACTGAAGCTTTCTTT.

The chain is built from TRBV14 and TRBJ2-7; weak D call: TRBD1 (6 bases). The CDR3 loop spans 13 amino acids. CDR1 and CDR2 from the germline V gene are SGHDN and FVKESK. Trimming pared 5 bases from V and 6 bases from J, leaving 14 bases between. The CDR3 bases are TGTGCCAGCAGCAGGCACAGGGACGGCGAGCAGTACTTC. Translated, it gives CASSRHRDGEQYF.

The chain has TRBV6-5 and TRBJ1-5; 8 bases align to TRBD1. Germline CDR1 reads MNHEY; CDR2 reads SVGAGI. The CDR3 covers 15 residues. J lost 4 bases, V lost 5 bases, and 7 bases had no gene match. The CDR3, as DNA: TGTGCCAGCAGTAACAGGGGGATACGGAATCAGCCCCAGCATTTT. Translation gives CASSNRGIRNQPQHF.

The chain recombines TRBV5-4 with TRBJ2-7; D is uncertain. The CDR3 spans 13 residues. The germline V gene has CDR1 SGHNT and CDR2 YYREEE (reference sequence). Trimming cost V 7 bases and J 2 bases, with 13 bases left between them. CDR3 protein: CASSLVGTYEQYF. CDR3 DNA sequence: TGTGCCAGCTCGCTCGTGGGGACCTACGAGCAGTACTTC.

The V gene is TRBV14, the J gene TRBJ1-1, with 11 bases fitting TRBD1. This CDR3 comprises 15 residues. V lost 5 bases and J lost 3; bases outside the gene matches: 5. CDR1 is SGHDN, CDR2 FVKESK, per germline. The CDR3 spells CASSYRDRGYTEAFF. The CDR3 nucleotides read TGTGCCAGCAGCTATAGGGACAGGGGGTACACTGAAGCTTTCTTT.

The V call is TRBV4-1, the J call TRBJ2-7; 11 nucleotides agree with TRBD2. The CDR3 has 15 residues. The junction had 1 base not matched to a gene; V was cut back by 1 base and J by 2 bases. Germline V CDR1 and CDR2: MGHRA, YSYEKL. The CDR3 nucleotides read TGCGCCAGCAGCCAAGGGACTAGCGGGCCCTACGAGCAGTACTTC. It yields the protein CASSQGTSGPYEQYF.

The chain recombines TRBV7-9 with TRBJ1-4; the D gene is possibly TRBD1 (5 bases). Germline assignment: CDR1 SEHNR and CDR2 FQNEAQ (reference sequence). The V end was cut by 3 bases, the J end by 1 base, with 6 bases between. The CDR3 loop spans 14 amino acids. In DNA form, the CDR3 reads TGTGCCAGCAGCTTGACAGTAACTAATGAAAAACTGTTTTTT. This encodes CASSLTVTNEKLFF.

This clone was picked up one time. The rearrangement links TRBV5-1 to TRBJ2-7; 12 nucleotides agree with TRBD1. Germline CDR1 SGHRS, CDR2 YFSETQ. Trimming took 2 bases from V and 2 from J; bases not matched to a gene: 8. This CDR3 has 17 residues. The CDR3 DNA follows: TGCGCCAGCAGCTTTCTCGGGACAGGGGGCGTCCCCTACGAGCAGTACTTC. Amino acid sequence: CASSFLGTGGVPYEQYF. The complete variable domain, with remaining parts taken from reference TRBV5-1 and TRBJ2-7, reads KAGVTQTPRYLIKTRGQQVTLSCSPISGHRSVSWYQQTPGQGLQFLFEYFSETQRNKGNFPGRFSGRQFSNSRSEMNVSTLELGDSALYLCASSFLGTGGVPYEQYFGPGTRLTVT.

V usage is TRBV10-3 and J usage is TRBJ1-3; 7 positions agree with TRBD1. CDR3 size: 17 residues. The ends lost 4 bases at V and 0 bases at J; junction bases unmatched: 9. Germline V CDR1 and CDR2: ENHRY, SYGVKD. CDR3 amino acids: CAISAGTADPSGNTIYF. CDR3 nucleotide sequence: TGTGCCATCAGTGCCGGGACAGCGGATCCCTCTGGAAACACCATATATTTT.

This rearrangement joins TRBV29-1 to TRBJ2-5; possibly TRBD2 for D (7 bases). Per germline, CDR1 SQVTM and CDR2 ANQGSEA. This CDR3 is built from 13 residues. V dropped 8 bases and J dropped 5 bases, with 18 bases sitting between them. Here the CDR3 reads CSFRTQGGETQYF. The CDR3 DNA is TGCAGCTTTCGCACACAGGGAGGGGAGACCCAGTACTTC.